This passage covers 5 T cell receptor beta chains from one sample sequenced in a study of radiotherapy plus CTLA-4 blockade in lung cancer. This table comes from immunoSEQ multiplex PCR, and its TCRdb copy is limited to in-frame clones, with some not included. This table has 95,000 to 150,000 clones, 90% appearing once. The sample here was peripheral blood, taken from a patient treated with radiotherapy plus ipilimumab. The source is a human donor with non-small cell lung cancer that progressed on radiotherapy plus ipilimumab.

This chain links TRBV11-2 with TRBJ2-5; D uncertain. CDR1 is SGHAT, CDR2 FQNNGV, per germline. Trimming cost V 5 bases and J 1 base, with 8 bases left between them. CDR3 length: 13 residues. CDR3 amino acids: CASSARGQETQYF. The CDR3 bases are TGTGCCAGCAGCGCACGTGGCCAAGAGACCCAGTACTTC.

This sequence joins TRBV9 and TRBJ1-1; D gene ambiguous. The CDR3 contains 13 residues. Deletions cut 3 bases from V and 5 bases from J, with 11 bases between. Per the germline V gene, CDR1 is SGDLS and CDR2 is YYNGEE. In nucleotides, the CDR3 is TGTGCCAGCAGCGCCCACGCCGGGACTGAAGCTTTCTTT. Residues: CASSAHAGTEAFF. Filled out from reference TRBV9 and TRBJ1-1, the complete variable domain reads DSGVTQTPKHLITATGQRVTLRCSPRSGDLSVYWYQQSLDQGLQFLIQYYNGEERAKGNILERFSAQQFPDLHSELNLSSLELGDSALYFCASSAHAGTEAFFGQGTRLTVV.

The chain links TRBV7-3 to TRBJ2-5; unclear D gene. Germline V CDR1 and CDR2: SGHTA, FQGTGA. This CDR3 contains 14 residues. Trimming took 4 bases from V and 3 from J, leaving 12 bases between them. The DNA for the CDR3 is TGTGCCAGCAGCTCGTTGGGCCCTGAAGAGACCCAGTACTTC. It translates to CASSSLGPEETQYF.

The V and J genes are TRBV4-1 and TRBJ2-3, with 7 bases that match TRBD1. The CDR3 is 11 residues long. In germline, CDR1 is MGHRA, CDR2 YSYEKL. The J segment lost 6 bases and the V segment lost 7 bases, leaving 1 base of the junction unmatched. This CDR3 is CASTRGDTQYF. The CDR3 DNA sequence: TGCGCCAGCACCAGGGGGGATACGCAGTATTTT.

This chain connects TRBV9 to TRBJ2-7; 9 bases line up with TRBD1. The V gene's germline CDR1 is SGDLS and CDR2 YYNGEE. This CDR3 is built from 16 residues. Germline trimming cut 3 bases from V and 3 bases from J; bases unmatched to any gene: 10. CDR3 loop: CASSARPGQGLYEQYF. The CDR3 DNA is TGTGCCAGCAGCGCCAGACCGGGACAGGGCCTCTACGAGCAGTACTTC.